This T cell receptor (beta chain) appears in the sequencing data of a study of blood T cell repertoires in COVID-19. The overall study: Spain, Italy and the United States supplied samples that represented acute and convalescent COVID-19. T cells, B-cell-depleted T cells, or PBMCs supplied cDNA or gDNA.

V gave up 4 bases and J gave up 7 bases, with 7 bases separating them. The CDR3 has 11 amino acids. The germline V gene has CDR1 SGHAT and CDR2 FQNNGV. The repertoire was sequenced with immunoSEQ multiplex PCR; TCRdb's copy has only in-frame clones and lacks some. The sample has more than 95,000 clones, roughly four fifths seen once. The clonotype comes from a woman aged 45-65 years with acute or convalescent COVID-19. The chain recombines TRBV11-2 with TRBJ1-1, with D hard to call. Sequences were obtained from peripheral blood. CDR3 nucleotide sequence: TGTGCCAGCAGCTCGTTCAGTGAAGCTTTCTTT. Protein product: CASSSFSEAFF.